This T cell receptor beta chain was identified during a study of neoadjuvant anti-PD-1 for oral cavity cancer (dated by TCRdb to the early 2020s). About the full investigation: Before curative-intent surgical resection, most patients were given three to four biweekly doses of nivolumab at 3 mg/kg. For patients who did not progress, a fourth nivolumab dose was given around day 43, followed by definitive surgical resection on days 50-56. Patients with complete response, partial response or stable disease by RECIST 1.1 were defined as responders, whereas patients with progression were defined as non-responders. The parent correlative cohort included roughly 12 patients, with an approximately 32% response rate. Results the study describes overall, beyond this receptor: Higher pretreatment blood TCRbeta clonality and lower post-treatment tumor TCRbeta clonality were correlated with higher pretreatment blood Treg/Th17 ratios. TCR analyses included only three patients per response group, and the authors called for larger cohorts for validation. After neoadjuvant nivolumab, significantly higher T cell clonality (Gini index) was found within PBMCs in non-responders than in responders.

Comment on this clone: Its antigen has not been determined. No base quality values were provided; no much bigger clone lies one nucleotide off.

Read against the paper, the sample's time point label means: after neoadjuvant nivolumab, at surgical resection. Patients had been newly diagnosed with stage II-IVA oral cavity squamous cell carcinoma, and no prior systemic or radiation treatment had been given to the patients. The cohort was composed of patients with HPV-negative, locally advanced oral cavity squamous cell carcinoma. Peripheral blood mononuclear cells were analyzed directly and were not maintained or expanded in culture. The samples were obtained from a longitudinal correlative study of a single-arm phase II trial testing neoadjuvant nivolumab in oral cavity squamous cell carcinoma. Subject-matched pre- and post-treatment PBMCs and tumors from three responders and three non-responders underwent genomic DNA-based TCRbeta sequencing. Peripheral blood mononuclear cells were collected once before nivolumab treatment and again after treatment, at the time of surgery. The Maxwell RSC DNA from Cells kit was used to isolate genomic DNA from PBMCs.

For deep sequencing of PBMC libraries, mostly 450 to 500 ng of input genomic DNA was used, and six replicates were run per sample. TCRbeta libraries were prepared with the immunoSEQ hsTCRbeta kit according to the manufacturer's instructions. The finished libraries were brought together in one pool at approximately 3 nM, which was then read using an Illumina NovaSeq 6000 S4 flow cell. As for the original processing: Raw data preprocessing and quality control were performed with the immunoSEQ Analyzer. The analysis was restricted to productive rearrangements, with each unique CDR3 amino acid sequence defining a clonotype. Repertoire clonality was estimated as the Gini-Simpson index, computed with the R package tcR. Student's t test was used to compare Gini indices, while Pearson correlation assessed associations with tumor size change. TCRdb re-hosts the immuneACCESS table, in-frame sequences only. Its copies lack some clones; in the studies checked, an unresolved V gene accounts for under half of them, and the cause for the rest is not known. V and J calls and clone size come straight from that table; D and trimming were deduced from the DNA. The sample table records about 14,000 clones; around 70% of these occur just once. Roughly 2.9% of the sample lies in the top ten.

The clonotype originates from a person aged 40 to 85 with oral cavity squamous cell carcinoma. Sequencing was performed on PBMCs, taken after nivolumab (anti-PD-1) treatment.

The nucleotide sequence is TGTGCCAGCAGCTTAGCGACCGGCTACGAGCAGTACTTC. Translated, this is CASSLATGYEQYF. The chain links TRBV7-3 with TRBJ2-7; no confident D gene assignment can be made. CDR3 length: 13 amino acids, cysteine to phenylalanine. Just CDR3 DNA is preserved here, 39 bases in frame from base 1. CDR1 is given as SGHTA and CDR2 as FQGTGA, both from the germline V gene. The junction shows trimming of 2 bases on V and 3 bases on J, plus 8 bases between the germline ends.